This TCR beta chain was sequenced in a study of pediatric ulcerative colitis. Overall study: Most patients had pancolitis, and two had left-sided colitis.

The V end was cut by 5 bases, the J end by 6 bases, with 10 bases between. The germline V gene has CDR1 MGHDK and CDR2 SYGVNS. There are 12 residues in the CDR3. Sequencing was at survey level. Sequencing was performed with immunoSEQ multiplex PCR; in TCRdb, only in-frame clones are kept and a portion is missing. The table lists 55,000 to 80,000 clones, over 65% of them singletons, with around 4.9% in the top ten. This sequence was found in a boy aged 10-17 years with moderate ulcerative colitis. The chain is built from TRBV25-1 and TRBJ1-1; D is ambiguous. Sequencing used blood. This CDR3 reads CASSTILAEAFF. CDR3 in DNA: TGTGCCAGCAGTACCATCCTCGCTGAAGCTTTCTTT. Combining the CDR3 with reference TRBV25-1 and TRBJ1-1 gives the whole variable domain EADIYQTPRYLVIGTGKKITLECSQTMGHDKMYWYQQDPGMELHLIHYSYGVNSTEKGDLSSESTVSRIRTEHFPLTLESARPSHTSQYLCASSTILAEAFFGQGTRLTVV.